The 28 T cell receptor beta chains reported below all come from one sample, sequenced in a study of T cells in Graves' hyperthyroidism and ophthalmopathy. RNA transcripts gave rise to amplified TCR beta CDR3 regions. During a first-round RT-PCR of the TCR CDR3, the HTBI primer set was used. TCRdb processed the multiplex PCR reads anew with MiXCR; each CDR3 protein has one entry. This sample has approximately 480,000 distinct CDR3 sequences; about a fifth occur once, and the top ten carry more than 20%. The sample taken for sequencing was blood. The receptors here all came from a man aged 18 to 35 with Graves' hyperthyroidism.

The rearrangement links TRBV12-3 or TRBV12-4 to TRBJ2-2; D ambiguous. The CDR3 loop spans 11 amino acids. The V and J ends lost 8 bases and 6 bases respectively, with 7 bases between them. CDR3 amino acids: CASRYAGELFF. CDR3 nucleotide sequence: TGTGCCAGCCGGTATGCCGGGGAGCTGTTTTTT.

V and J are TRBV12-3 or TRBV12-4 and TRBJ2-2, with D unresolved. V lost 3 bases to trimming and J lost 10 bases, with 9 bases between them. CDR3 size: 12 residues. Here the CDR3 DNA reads TGTGCCAGCAGTTTCAACACCCCGGAGCTGTTTTTT. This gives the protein CASSFNTPELFF.

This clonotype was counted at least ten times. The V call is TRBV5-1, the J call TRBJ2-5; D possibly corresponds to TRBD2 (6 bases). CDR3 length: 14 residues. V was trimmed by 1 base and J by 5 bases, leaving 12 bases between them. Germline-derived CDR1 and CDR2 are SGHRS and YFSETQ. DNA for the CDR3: TGCGCCAGCAGCTTGAATCCGGGGGTGGAGACCCAGTACTTC. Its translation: CASSLNPGVETQYF. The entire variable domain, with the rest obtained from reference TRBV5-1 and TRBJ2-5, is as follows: KAGVTQTPRYLIKTRGQQVTLSCSPISGHRSVSWYQQTPGQGLQFLFEYFSETQRNKGNFPGRFSGRQFSNSRSEMNVSTLELGDSALYLCASSLNPGVETQYFGPGTRLLVL.

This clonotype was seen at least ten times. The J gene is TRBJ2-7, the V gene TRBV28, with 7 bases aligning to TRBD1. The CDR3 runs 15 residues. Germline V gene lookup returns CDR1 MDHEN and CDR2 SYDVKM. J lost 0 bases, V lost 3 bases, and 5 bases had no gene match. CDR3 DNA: TGTGCCAGCAGTTTTCGAGGACAGGTCTCCTACGAGCAGTACTTC. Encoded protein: CASSFRGQVSYEQYF.

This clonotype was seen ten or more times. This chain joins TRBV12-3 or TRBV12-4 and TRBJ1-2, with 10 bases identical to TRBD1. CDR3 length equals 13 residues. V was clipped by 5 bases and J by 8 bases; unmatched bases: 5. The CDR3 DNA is TGTGCCAGCAGTACCCGACAGGGGGCAGGCTACACCTTC. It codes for CASSTRQGAGYTF.

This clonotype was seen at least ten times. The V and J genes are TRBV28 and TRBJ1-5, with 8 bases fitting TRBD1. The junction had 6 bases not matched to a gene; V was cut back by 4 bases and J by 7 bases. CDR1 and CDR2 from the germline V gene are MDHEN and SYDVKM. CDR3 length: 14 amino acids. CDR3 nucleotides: TGTGCCAGCAGTTGGACAGGGTTTGTCCAGCCCCAGCATTTT. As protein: CASSWTGFVQPQHF.

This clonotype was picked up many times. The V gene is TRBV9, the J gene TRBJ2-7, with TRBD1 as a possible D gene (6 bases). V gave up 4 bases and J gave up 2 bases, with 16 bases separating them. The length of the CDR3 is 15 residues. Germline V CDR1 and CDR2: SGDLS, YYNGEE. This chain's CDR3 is CASSPQGVQTYEQYF. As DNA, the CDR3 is TGTGCCAGCAGCCCACAGGGTGTACAGACCTACGAGCAGTACTTC.

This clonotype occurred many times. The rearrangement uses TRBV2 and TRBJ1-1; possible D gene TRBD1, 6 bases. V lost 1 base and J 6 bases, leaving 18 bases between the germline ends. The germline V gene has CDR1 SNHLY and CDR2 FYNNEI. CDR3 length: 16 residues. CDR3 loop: CASSEGTAALEPEAFF. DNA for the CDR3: TGTGCCAGCAGTGAAGGGACAGCCGCCTTAGAACCTGAAGCTTTCTTT.

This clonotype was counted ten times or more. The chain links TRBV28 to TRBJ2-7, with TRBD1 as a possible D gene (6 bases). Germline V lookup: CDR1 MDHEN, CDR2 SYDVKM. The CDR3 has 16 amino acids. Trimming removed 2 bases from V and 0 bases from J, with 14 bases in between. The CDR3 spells CASSLVGDINSYEQYF. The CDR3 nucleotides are TGTGCCAGCAGTTTAGTCGGGGACATCAACTCCTACGAGCAGTACTTC.

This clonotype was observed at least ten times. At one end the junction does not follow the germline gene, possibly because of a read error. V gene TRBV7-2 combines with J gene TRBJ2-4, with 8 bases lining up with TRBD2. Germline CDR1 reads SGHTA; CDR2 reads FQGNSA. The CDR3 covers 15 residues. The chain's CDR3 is CASSRLGTRRNIKYF. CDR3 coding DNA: TGTGCCAGCAGCCGGCTAGGGACTAGACGTAACATTAAGTACTTC.

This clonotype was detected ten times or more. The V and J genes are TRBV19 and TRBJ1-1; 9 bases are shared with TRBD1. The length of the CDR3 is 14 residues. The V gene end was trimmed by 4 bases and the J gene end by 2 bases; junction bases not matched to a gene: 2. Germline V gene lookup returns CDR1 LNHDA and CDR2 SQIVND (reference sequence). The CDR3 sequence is CASSTTGGNTEAFF. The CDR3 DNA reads TGTGCCAGTAGTACGACAGGGGGAAACACTGAAGCTTTCTTT.

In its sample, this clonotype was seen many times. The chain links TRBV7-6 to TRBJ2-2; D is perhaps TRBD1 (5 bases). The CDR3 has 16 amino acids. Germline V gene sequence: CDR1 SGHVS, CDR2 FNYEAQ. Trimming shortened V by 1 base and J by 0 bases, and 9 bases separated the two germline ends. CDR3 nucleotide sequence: TGTGCCAGCAGCTTAGAGGTGACAGCGAACACCGGGGAGCTGTTTTTT. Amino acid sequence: CASSLEVTANTGELFF.

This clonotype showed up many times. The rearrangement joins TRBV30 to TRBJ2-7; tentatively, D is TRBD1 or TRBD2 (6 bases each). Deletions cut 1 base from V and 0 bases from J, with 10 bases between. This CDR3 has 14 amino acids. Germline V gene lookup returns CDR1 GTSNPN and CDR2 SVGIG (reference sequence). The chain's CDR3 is CAWSDGGLSYEQYF. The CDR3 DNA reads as TGTGCCTGGAGTGATGGGGGGCTCTCCTACGAGCAGTACTTC. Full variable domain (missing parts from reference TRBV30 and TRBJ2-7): SQTIHQWPATLVQPVGSPLSLECTVEGTSNPNLYWYRQAAGRGLQLLFYSVGIGQISSEVPQNLSASRPQDRQFILSSKKLLLSDSGFYLCAWSDGGLSYEQYFGPGTRLTVT.

For the CDR3, the DNA is TGTGCCAGCAGCCCTAGACGCGTAAACTACGAGCAGTACTTC. Its protein product is CASSPRRVNYEQYF. The chain combines TRBV7-8 with TRBJ2-7; D not resolved. There are 14 residues in the CDR3. The ends were cut back, 5 bases at V and 3 bases at J, with 14 bases in the middle. Germline assignment: CDR1 SGHVS and CDR2 FQNEAQ.

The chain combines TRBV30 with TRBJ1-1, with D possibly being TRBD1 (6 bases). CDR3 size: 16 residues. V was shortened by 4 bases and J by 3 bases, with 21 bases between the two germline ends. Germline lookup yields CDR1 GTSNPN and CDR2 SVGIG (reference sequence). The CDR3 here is CAWTEGVRIGDTEAFF. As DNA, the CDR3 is TGTGCCTGGACGGAGGGGGTAAGAATTGGGGACACTGAAGCTTTCTTT.

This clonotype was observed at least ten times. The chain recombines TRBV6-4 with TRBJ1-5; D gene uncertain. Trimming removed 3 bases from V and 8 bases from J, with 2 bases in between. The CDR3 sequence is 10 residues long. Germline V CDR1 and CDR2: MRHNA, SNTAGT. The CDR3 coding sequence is TGTGCCAGCAGTGATGAGCCCCAGCATTTT. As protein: CASSDEPQHF.

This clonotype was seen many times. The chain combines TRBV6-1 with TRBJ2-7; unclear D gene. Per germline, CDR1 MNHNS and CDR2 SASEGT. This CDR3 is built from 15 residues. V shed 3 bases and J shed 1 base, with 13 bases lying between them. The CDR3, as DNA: TGTGCCAGCAGTGACTGGTGGGCCGTTTCCTACGAGCAGTACTTC. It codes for CASSDWWAVSYEQYF.

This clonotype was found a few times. DNA of the CDR3: TGTGCCAGCAAGCGTGGACAGGGGTATAATTCACCCCTCCACTTT. It codes for CASKRGQGYNSPLHF. V gene TRBV28 combines with J gene TRBJ1-6; TRBD1 matches at 9 bases. CDR3 length: 15 amino acids. Germline V gene sequence: CDR1 MDHEN, CDR2 SYDVKM. V gave up 7 bases and J gave up 4 bases; unmatched junction bases: 5.

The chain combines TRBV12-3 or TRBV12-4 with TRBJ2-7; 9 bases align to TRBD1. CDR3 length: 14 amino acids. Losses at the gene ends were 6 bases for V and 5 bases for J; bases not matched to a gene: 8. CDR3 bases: TGTGCCAGCAGCATAGGACAGGGGTGGAACGAGCAGTACTTC. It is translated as CASSIGQGWNEQYF.

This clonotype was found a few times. The CDR3 spells CASRTGAAKNIQYF. The CDR3 DNA reads TGTGCCAGCAGGACAGGGGCCGCCAAAAACATTCAGTACTTC. The V gene is TRBV6-1, the J gene TRBJ2-4, with 8 positions matching TRBD1. V lost 6 bases to trimming and J lost 1 base; unmatched junction nucleotides: 2. Germline CDR1 and CDR2: MNHNS and SASEGT. The CDR3 has 14 amino acids.

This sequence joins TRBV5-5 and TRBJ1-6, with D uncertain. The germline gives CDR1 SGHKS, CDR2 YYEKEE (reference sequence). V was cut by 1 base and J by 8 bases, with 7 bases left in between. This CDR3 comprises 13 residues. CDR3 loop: CASSLPGYSPLHF. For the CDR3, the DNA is TGTGCCAGCAGCTTGCCTGGGTATTCACCCCTCCACTTT.

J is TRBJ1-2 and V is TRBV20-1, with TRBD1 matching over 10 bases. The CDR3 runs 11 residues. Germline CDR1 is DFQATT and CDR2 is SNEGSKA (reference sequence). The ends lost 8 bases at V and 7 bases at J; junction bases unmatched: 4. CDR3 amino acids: CSSRDRGGYTF. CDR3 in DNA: TGCAGTTCCAGGGACAGGGGTGGCTACACCTTC.

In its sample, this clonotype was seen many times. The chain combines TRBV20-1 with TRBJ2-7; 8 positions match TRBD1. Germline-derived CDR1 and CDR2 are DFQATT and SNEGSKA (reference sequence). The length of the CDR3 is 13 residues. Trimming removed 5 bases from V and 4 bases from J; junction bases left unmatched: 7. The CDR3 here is CSAPGTGLYEQYF. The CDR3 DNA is TGCAGTGCTCCCGGGACAGGCCTATACGAGCAGTACTTC.

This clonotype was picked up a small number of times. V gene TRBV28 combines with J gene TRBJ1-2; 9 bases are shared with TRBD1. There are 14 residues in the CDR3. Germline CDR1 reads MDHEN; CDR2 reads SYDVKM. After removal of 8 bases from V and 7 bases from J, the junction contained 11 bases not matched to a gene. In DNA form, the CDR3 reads TGTGCCAGCCGGGACAGGGACTTTTTTATTGGCTACACCTTC. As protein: CASRDRDFFIGYTF.

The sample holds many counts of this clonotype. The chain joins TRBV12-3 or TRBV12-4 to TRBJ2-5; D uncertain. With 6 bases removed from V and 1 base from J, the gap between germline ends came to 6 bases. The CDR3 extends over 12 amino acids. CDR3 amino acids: CASSKFQETQYF. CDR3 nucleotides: TGTGCCAGCAGCAAGTTCCAAGAGACCCAGTACTTC.

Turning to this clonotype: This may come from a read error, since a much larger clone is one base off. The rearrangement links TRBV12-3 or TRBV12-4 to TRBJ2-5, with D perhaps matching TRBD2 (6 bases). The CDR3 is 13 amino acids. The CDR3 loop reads CASSPLGRETEYF. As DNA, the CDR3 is TGTGCCAGCAGTCCACTAGGTCGGGAGACCGAGTACTTC.

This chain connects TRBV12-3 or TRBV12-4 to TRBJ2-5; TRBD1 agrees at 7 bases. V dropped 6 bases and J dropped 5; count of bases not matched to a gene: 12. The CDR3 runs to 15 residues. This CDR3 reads CASSQLRQGPETQYF. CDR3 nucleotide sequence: TGTGCCAGCAGCCAACTGAGACAGGGCCCGGAGACCCAGTACTTC.

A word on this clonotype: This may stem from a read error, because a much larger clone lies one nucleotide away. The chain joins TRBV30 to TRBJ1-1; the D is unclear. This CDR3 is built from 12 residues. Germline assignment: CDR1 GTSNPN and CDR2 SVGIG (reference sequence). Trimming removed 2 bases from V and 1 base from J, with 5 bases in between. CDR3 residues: CAWSTPNTEAFF. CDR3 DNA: TGTGCCTGGAGTACACCGAACACTGAAGCTTTCTTT. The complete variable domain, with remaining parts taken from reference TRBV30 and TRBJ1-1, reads SQTIHQWPATLVQPVGSPLSLECTVEGTSNPNLYWYRQAAGRGLQLLFYSVGIGQISSEVPQNLSASRPQDRQFILSSKKLLLSDSGFYLCAWSTPNTEAFFGQGTRLTVV.